This T cell receptor beta chain was profiled in a study of blood T cell repertoires in COVID-19 (dated by TCRdb to the early 2020s). The study in broad terms: Collaborator samples came from the United States, Italy and Spain and covered acute and convalescent phases of COVID-19. Nearly every sample came with metadata listing a de-identified subject ID, COVID-19 status, age in years and sex. The prospective study material was composed of cDNA or gDNA derived from T cells, B-cell-depleted T cells, or PBMCs. Where available, HLA class I and class II types were taken from metadata supplied by the sample provider and were not determined by assay-based typing. Samples were obtained from the ongoing ImmuneRACE study (first 160 participants) and from 1,000 to 1,500 subjects provided by 6 global collaborators. The repertoires were released in a freely available public database meant as a resource for research on the immune response to SARS-CoV-2. The dataset comprised deeply sampled blood TCRbeta repertoires from subjects exposed to, actively infected with, or recovered from COVID-19. Beyond this particular receptor, the publication reports: How much clinical and demographic metadata was included differed by source and by participant, and the metadata was provided uncurated.

The immunoSEQ Assay, a bias-controlled multiplex PCR, was used to amplify TCRbeta CDR3 regions from genomic DNA. The authors' analysis ran thus. Within the assay, amplification of reference gene primers was used to estimate how many nucleated cells each sample contained. To quantify the absolute abundance of each unique TCRbeta CDR3 rearrangement, sequence reads were collapsed and filtered. For each sample, productive Simpson clonality was calculated by taking the square root of Simpson's diversity index across productive rearrangements. In TCRdb, the immuneACCESS table is reduced to in-frame sequences with V and J assigned. These tables do not hold every clone; where another copy was compared, an unresolved V gene accounts for under half, and the others remain unexplained. From that table come the V and J calls and clone size; the DNA was used to work out D and trimming. The sample has about 230,000 clones on record, around 85% of them singletons. The ten largest account for approximately 8% of the sample.

Each collaborating institution followed its own protocols to collect whole blood in K2EDTA tubes. Collaborator samples were shipped for TCRbeta analysis as frozen whole blood, isolated PBMCs, or DNA extracted from either sample type. The CDR3 runs 16 residues from the cysteine to the phenylalanine. Solely the CDR3 DNA is kept, with 48 bases framed from the first base. The germline V gene encodes CDR1 DFQATT and CDR2 SNEGSKA (reference sequence). The junction shows trimming of 3 bases on V and 0 bases on J, plus 15 bases between the germline ends. A word on this clone: Its antigen specificity is not known. The sample holds no much larger clone one base away, and base qualities are not on file.

The TCR comes from a woman aged 80 or older with acute or convalescent COVID-19. The receptor chain draws on TRBV20-1 and TRBJ2-1; matching of 6 bases hints at TRBD2 as the D gene. Sequenced input: peripheral blood. The encoded CDR3 is CSASGTAKSSYNEQFF. The DNA sequence is TGCAGTGCTAGTGGGACTGCCAAGAGCTCCTACAATGAGCAGTTCTTC.